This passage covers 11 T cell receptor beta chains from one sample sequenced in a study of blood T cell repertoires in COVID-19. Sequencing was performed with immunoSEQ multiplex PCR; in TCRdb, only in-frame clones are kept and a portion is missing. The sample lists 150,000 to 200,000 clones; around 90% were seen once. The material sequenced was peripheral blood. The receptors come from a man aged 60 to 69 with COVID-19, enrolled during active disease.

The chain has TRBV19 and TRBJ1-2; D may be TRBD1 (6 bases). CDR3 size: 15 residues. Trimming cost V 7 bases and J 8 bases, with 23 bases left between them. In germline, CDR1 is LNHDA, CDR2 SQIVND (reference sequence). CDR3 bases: TGTGCCAGTACCCCGGGGACACCCGCGAATGTGGGCTACACCTTC. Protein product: CASTPGTPANVGYTF.

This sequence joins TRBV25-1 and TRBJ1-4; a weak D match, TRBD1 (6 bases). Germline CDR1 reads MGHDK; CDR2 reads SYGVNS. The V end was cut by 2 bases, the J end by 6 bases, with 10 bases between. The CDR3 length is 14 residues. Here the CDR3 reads CASSEQGSYEKLFF. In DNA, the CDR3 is TGTGCCAGCAGTGAACAGGGGTCATATGAAAAACTGTTTTTT.

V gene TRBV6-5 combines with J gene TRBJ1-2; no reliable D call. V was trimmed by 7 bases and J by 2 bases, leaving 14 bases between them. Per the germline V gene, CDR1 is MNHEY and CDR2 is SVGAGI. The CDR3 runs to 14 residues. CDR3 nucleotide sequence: TGTGCCAGCATCCCCGCCGGGGAGAACTATGGCTACACCTTC. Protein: CASIPAGENYGYTF.

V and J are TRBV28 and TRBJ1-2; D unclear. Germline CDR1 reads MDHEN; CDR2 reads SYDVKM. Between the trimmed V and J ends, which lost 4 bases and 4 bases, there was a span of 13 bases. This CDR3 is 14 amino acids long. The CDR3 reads CASSSPGGSYGYTF. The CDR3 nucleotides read TGTGCCAGCAGTTCCCCAGGAGGGAGCTATGGCTACACCTTC.

The CDR3 sequence is CASSSSSGRRYEQYF. In DNA, the CDR3 is TGCGCCAGCAGCTCCTCTAGCGGGAGGCGTTACGAGCAGTACTTC. V is TRBV5-1 and J is TRBJ2-7; TRBD2 matches at 11 bases. V shed 3 bases and J 4 bases; nucleotides not matched to a gene: 6. Germline V gene data show CDR1 as SGHRS and CDR2 as YFSETQ. This CDR3 has 15 residues.

The CDR3 region is CAISESVSGRDEQYF. In nucleotides, the CDR3 is TGTGCCATCAGTGAGTCAGTTAGCGGGAGAGACGAGCAGTACTTC. V and J are TRBV10-3 and TRBJ2-7; 9 bases line up with TRBD2. The trim removed 0 bases at V and 5 bases at J, leaving 5 bases unmatched. The CDR3 contains 15 residues. Germline V gene sequence: CDR1 ENHRY, CDR2 SYGVKD.

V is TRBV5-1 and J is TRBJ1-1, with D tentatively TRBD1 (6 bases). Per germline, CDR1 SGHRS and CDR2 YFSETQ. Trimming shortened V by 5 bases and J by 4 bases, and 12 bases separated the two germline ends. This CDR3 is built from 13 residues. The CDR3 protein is CASRQGGLTEAFF. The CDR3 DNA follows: TGCGCCAGCAGACAGGGCGGGCTCACTGAAGCTTTCTTT. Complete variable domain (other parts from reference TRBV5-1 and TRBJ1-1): KAGVTQTPRYLIKTRGQQVTLSCSPISGHRSVSWYQQTPGQGLQFLFEYFSETQRNKGNFPGRFSGRQFSNSRSEMNVSTLELGDSALYLCASRQGGLTEAFFGQGTRLTVV.

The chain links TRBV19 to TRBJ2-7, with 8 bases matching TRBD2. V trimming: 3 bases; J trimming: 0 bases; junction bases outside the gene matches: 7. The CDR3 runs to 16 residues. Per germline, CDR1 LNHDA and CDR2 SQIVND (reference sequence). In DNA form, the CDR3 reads TGTGCCAGTAGTATGGCCATAGCGGGGAACTCCTACGAGCAGTACTTC. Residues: CASSMAIAGNSYEQYF.

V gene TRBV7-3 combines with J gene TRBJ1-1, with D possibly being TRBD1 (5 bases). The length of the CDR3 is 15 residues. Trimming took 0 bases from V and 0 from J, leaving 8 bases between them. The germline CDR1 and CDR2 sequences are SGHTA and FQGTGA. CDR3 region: CASSLTGGMNTEAFF. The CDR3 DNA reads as TGTGCCAGCAGCTTAACCGGGGGTATGAACACTGAAGCTTTCTTT.

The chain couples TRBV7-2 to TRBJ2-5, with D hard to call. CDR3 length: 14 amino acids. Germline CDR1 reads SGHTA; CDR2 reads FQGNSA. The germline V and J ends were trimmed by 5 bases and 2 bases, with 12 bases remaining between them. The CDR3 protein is CASSARVVQETQYF. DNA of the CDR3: TGTGCCAGCAGCGCCCGGGTTGTTCAAGAGACCCAGTACTTC.

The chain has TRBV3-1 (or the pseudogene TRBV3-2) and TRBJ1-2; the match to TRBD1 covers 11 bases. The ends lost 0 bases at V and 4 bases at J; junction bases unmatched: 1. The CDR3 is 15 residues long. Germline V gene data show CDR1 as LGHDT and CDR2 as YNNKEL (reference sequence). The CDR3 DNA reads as TGTGCCAGCAGCCAAGATGGGACAGGGGGCTATGGCTACACCTTC. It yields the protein CASSQDGTGGYGYTF.